The rows below give T cell receptor beta chains drawn from one sample of a study of regulatory T cells in long-lasting Graves disease. TCRdb redid the calling of the multiplex PCR reads with MiXCR, one entry per CDR3 protein. The sample has some 330,000 distinct CDR3 sequences; over 9.5% are singletons. A further study also used this sample, focusing on T cells in Graves' hyperthyroidism and ophthalmopathy.

This specimen was peripheral blood mononuclear cells (PBMCs), taken at new diagnosis, from a patient treated with antithyroid drugs. The receptors derive from a young woman with Graves disease. CDR3s include the opening cysteine and the closing phenylalanine or tryptophan. The order of the fields is J gene, CDR3 length, clone size, V gene, D gene, CDR3 DNA, CDR3 protein. A D gene is named only where the DNA matches it firmly. Size values are once, few and many counts, or a class for expanded clones, and some rows have none.

j_call: TRBJ2-5; cdr3_length: 15; clone_size: .; v_call: TRBV28; d_call: TRBD1; cdr3_nt: TGTGCCAGCAGTTTATCTGGGACAGGGGCCCCGGACCAGTACTTC; cdr3_aa: CASSLSGTGAPDQYF
j_call: TRBJ1-2; cdr3_length: 15; clone_size: many; v_call: TRBV6-1; d_call: .; cdr3_nt: TGTGCCAGCATACAAATCGGGACTAACTCGGATGGCTACACCTTC; cdr3_aa: CASIQIGTNSDGYTF
j_call: TRBJ2-1; cdr3_length: 15; clone_size: many; v_call: TRBV9; d_call: .; cdr3_nt: TGTGCCAGCAGCGTAGGGAACAGGGAATACAATGAGCAGTTCTTC; cdr3_aa: CASSVGNREYNEQFF
j_call: TRBJ2-7; cdr3_length: 12; clone_size: .; v_call: TRBV11-3; d_call: .; cdr3_nt: TGTGCCAGCAGCACCATTGTCTACGAGCAGTACTTC; cdr3_aa: CASSTIVYEQYF
j_call: TRBJ2-1; cdr3_length: 15; clone_size: many; v_call: TRBV6-1; d_call: TRBD2; cdr3_nt: TGTGCCAGCAGTCTCAGGTTAGCGGGAGGCTATGAGCAGTTCTTC; cdr3_aa: CASSLRLAGGYEQFF
j_call: TRBJ2-6; cdr3_length: 15; clone_size: few; v_call: TRBV7-8; d_call: .; cdr3_nt: TGTGCCAGCAGTTTTCGGCCGCCTGGGGCCAACGTCCTGACTTTC; cdr3_aa: CASSFRPPGANVLTF
j_call: TRBJ2-2; cdr3_length: 15; clone_size: many; v_call: TRBV20-1; d_call: .; cdr3_nt: TGCAGTGCTACAGATCCGTTGGGGCACACCGGGGAGCTGTTTTTT; cdr3_aa: CSATDPLGHTGELFF
j_call: TRBJ1-4; cdr3_length: 12; clone_size: many; v_call: TRBV12-3/TRBV12-4; d_call: .; cdr3_nt: TGTGCCAGCACCCCCGGGCGGGAAAAACTGTTTTTT; cdr3_aa: CASTPGREKLFF
j_call: TRBJ2-7; cdr3_length: 13; clone_size: many; v_call: TRBV29-1; d_call: TRBD2; cdr3_nt: TGCAGCGGGGGACTAGCGGGAGGTGGCGAGCAGTACTTC; cdr3_aa: CSGGLAGGGEQYF
j_call: TRBJ1-2; cdr3_length: 17; clone_size: many; v_call: TRBV20-1; d_call: .; cdr3_nt: TGCAGTGCTGGGGGGCGGGACCGATTACAGATCAACTATGGCTACACCTTC; cdr3_aa: CSAGGRDRLQINYGYTF
j_call: TRBJ1-5; cdr3_length: 14; clone_size: many; v_call: TRBV4-1; d_call: .; cdr3_nt: TGCGCCAGCAGCCGCCCCGAGAATGGGGAGCCCCAGCATTTT; cdr3_aa: CASSRPENGEPQHF
j_call: TRBJ2-1; cdr3_length: 15; clone_size: .; v_call: TRBV7-3; d_call: .; cdr3_nt: TGTGCCAGCAGGTTACCAGGGTTTGAGTACAATGAGCAGTTCTTC; cdr3_aa: CASRLPGFEYNEQFF
j_call: TRBJ2-1; cdr3_length: 14; clone_size: many; v_call: TRBV12-3/TRBV12-4; d_call: TRBD2; cdr3_nt: TGTGCCACCGAGGGGTGGCGGGGGTACAATGAGCAGTTCTTC; cdr3_aa: CATEGWRGYNEQFF
j_call: TRBJ1-1; cdr3_length: 15; clone_size: few; v_call: TRBV6-9; d_call: .; cdr3_nt: TGTGCCAGCAGTTACCCCCAGGGGCGGAACACTGAAGCTTTCTTT; cdr3_aa: CASSYPQGRNTEAFF
j_call: TRBJ1-3; cdr3_length: 17; clone_size: .; v_call: TRBV4-3; d_call: .; cdr3_nt: TGCGCCAGCAGCCAGGGCCCCATTAGAATCTCTGGAAACACCATATATTTT; cdr3_aa: CASSQGPIRISGNTIYF
j_call: TRBJ2-1; cdr3_length: 16; clone_size: .; v_call: TRBV12-3/TRBV12-4; d_call: TRBD2; cdr3_nt: TGTGCCAGCAGTAAGAAAGGGACTAGCGGAAACAATGAGCAGTTCTTC; cdr3_aa: CASSKKGTSGNNEQFF
j_call: TRBJ2-1; cdr3_length: 16; clone_size: many; v_call: TRBV12-3/TRBV12-4; d_call: .; cdr3_nt: TGTGCCAGCACCTTTTTATCAGAACGCTCCTACAATGAGCAGTTCTTC; cdr3_aa: CASTFLSERSYNEQFF
j_call: TRBJ2-2; cdr3_length: 16; clone_size: many; v_call: TRBV28; d_call: TRBD2; cdr3_nt: TGTGCCAGCAGAAGTAGCGGGCAAGGCCTCACCGGGGAGCTGTTTTTT; cdr3_aa: CASRSSGQGLTGELFF
j_call: TRBJ1-2; cdr3_length: 14; clone_size: many; v_call: TRBV7-9; d_call: .; cdr3_nt: TGTGCCAGCAGCTTCACCCTCGCTAACTATGGCTACACCTTC; cdr3_aa: CASSFTLANYGYTF
j_call: TRBJ1-2; cdr3_length: 13; clone_size: few; v_call: TRBV20-1; d_call: TRBD1; cdr3_nt: TGCAGTGCTAGTACAGGGGTTAGTTATGGCTACACCTTC; cdr3_aa: CSASTGVSYGYTF
j_call: TRBJ2-3; cdr3_length: 14; clone_size: few; v_call: TRBV4-3; d_call: TRBD2; cdr3_nt: TGCGCCAGCAGTACTAGCGGGAGGACAGATACGCAGTATTTT; cdr3_aa: CASSTSGRTDTQYF
j_call: TRBJ2-1; cdr3_length: 14; clone_size: many; v_call: TRBV10-3; d_call: .; cdr3_nt: TGTGCCATCCGGAGGAGCGGTGGGGGCCATGAGCAGTTCTTC; cdr3_aa: CAIRRSGGGHEQFF